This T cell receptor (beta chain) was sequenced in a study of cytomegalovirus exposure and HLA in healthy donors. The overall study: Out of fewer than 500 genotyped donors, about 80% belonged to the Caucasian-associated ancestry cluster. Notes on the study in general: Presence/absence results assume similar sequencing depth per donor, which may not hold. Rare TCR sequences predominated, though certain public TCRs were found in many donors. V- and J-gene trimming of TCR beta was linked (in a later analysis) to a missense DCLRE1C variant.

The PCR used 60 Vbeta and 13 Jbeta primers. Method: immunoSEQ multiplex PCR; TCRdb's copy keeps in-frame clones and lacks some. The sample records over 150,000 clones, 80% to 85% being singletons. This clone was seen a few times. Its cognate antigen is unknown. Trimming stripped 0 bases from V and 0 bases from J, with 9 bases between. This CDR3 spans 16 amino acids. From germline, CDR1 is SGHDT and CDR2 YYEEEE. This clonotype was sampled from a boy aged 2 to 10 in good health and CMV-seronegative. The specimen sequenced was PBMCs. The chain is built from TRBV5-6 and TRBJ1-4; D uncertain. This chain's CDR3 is CASSLAAVATNEKLFF. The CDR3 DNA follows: TGTGCCAGCAGCTTGGCGGCGGTTGCAACTAATGAAAAACTGTTTTTT.